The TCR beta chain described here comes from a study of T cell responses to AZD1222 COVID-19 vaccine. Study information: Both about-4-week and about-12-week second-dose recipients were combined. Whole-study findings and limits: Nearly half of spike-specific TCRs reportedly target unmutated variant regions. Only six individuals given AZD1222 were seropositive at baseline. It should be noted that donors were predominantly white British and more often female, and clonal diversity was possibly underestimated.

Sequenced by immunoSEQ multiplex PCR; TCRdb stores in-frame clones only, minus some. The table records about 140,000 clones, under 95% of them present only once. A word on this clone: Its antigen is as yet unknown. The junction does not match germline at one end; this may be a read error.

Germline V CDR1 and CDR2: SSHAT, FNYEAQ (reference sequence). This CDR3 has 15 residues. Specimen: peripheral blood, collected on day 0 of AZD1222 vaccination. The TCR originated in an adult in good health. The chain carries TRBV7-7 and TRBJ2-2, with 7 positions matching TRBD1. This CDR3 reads CASSPGGSNTGELFF. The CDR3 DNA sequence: TGTGCTAGCAGCCCAGGGGGTTCGAACACCGGGGAGCTGTTTTTT.